These 27 T cell receptor beta chains share one sample of origin, sequenced in a study of T cell responses to AZD1222 COVID-19 vaccine. TCRdb's table, derived via immunoSEQ multiplex PCR, lists solely in-frame clones and lacks some. The sample records about 150,000 clones, over 75% being singletons. Source: peripheral blood, taken on day 0 of AZD1222 vaccination. These receptors came from an adult in good health.

The chain employs TRBV28 and TRBJ1-4; D remains unclear. The V gene lost 5 bases and the J gene lost 7 bases, with 20 bases spanning the gap. CDR3 length: 16 amino acids. Germline values: CDR1 MDHEN, CDR2 SYDVKM. The CDR3: CASSPLFGQGGEKLFF. CDR3 DNA: TGTGCCAGCAGTCCCCTCTTTGGCCAAGGAGGTGAAAAACTGTTTTTT.

The chain carries TRBV11-2 and TRBJ2-7; D call uncertain. V was pared by 1 base and J by 1 base, with 20 bases between. Germline CDR1 and CDR2: SGHAT and FQNNGV. The CDR3 is 18 amino acids. CDR3 residues: CASSLGPLRLGSSYEQYF. The CDR3 DNA follows: TGTGCCAGCAGCTTAGGTCCCCTGAGGCTCGGCAGTTCCTACGAGCAGTACTTC.

The chain uses TRBV29-1 and TRBJ1-2, with TRBD1 matching 7 bases. Per germline, CDR1 SQVTM and CDR2 ANQGSEA. V lost 4 bases and J lost 6; bases outside the gene matches: 5. This CDR3 has 12 residues. The CDR3 DNA reads TGCAGCGTTGTGCAGGGGGGAGATGGCTACACCTTC. Translation gives CSVVQGGDGYTF.

The chain joins TRBV29-1 to TRBJ1-2, with D perhaps matching TRBD1 (5 bases). V lost 3 bases to trimming and J lost 8 bases, with 7 bases between them. CDR3 length: 10 residues. Germline CDR1 and CDR2: SQVTM and ANQGSEA. The CDR3 protein is CSVDGDGYTF. CDR3 DNA: TGCAGCGTTGATGGGGACGGCTACACCTTC.

The V call is TRBV7-4, the J call TRBJ1-5; D is possibly TRBD1 (5 bases). The CDR3 consists of 16 residues. V lost 1 base and J lost 3, with 13 bases in between. Germline CDR1 reads SGHVT; CDR2 reads SQSDAQ. The CDR3 sequence is CASSLVRAGLNQPQHF. The CDR3 DNA reads as TGTGCCAGCAGCTTAGTACGGGCGGGACTCAATCAGCCCCAGCATTTT.

Only one count was recorded for this clone. The chain joins TRBV5-1 to TRBJ2-7; D not certain. V gave up 1 base and J gave up 3 bases, with 8 bases separating them. The CDR3 is made up of 13 amino acids. Looked up from germline, CDR1 is SGHRS and CDR2 is YFSETQ. The CDR3 bases are TGCGCCAGCAGCTTGCCGGCAATCTACGAGCAGTACTTC. It translates to CASSLPAIYEQYF.

This clone occurred a few times. The chain is built from TRBV12-3 or TRBV12-4 and TRBJ2-3; D gene uncertain. V lost 5 bases and J 7 bases, leaving 13 bases between the germline ends. The CDR3 covers 13 residues. CDR3 protein: CASSKHLTNTQYF. CDR3 DNA sequence: TGTGCCAGCAGTAAACACCTCACGAATACGCAGTATTTT.

The chain uses TRBV5-1 and TRBJ1-3, with no clear D. The CDR3 loop spans 16 amino acids. V was trimmed by 1 base and J by 0 bases, leaving 11 bases between them. The V gene's germline CDR1 is SGHRS and CDR2 YFSETQ. CDR3 nucleotide sequence: TGCGCCAGCAGCTTGTCGGGAGACACCTCTGGAAACACCATATATTTT. It translates to CASSLSGDTSGNTIYF.

The chain uses TRBV5-6 and TRBJ1-2; D gene unclear. V was pared by 3 bases and J by 5 bases, with 14 bases between. This CDR3 spans 14 amino acids. From germline, CDR1 is SGHDT and CDR2 YYEEEE. CDR3 loop: CASSSIEYVYGYTF. As DNA, the CDR3 is TGTGCCAGCAGCTCAATCGAGTACGTTTATGGCTACACCTTC.

A single count supports this clone. The V gene is TRBV4-1, the J gene TRBJ1-2; 9 bases are shared with TRBD1. The germline V gene has CDR1 MGHRA and CDR2 YSYEKL. The CDR3 covers 14 residues. Trimming cost V 1 base and J 4 bases; bases outside gene matches: 1. Here the CDR3 DNA reads TGCGCCAGCAGCCAAGGGGACAGGGCCTATGGCTACACCTTC. Protein sequence: CASSQGDRAYGYTF.

The chain has TRBV2 and TRBJ2-1; 8 bases agree with TRBD1. In germline, CDR1 is SNHLY, CDR2 FYNNEI. With V trimmed by 6 bases and J by 8 bases, 6 bases remained unmatched. The CDR3 is 13 amino acids. CDR3 in amino acids: CASRTDRADEQFF. In DNA, the CDR3 is TGTGCCAGCAGGACGGACAGGGCCGATGAGCAGTTCTTC.

The CDR3 DNA reads TGTGCCAGCAGCCTACAGGGGGCTTACTATGGCTACACCTTC. It is translated as CASSLQGAYYGYTF. J is TRBJ1-2 and V is TRBV7-2; TRBD1 matches at 9 bases. This CDR3 spans 14 amino acids. V dropped 5 bases and J dropped 3; count of bases not matched to a gene: 4. Germline-derived CDR1 and CDR2 are SGHTA and FQGNSA.

V is TRBV18 and J is TRBJ2-3, with 7 bases that match TRBD2. The CDR3 has 14 amino acids. The V and J ends lost 2 bases and 8 bases, in that order; junction bases with no gene match: 7. Germline assignment: CDR1 KGHSH and CDR2 LQKENI. The CDR3 DNA sequence: TGTGCCAGCTCACCAGGGACTACCCACGGTACGCAGTATTTT. Protein: CASSPGTTHGTQYF.

This clone has a handful of counts. The chain uses TRBV3-1 (or the pseudogene TRBV3-2) and TRBJ1-4, with D tentatively TRBD1 (5 bases). The CDR3 length is 16 residues. The germline V gene has CDR1 LGHDT and CDR2 YNNKEL (reference sequence). Trimming shortened V by 4 bases and J by 1 base, and 13 bases separated the two germline ends. CDR3 DNA sequence: TGTGCCAGCAGCCCCTTAGCGAGGGGAACTAATGAAAAACTGTTTTTT. Its translation: CASSPLARGTNEKLFF.

The chain couples TRBV7-6 to TRBJ2-7; TRBD1 agrees at 7 bases. Germline loops: CDR1 SGHVS, CDR2 FNYEAQ. The ends lost 5 bases at V and 5 bases at J; junction bases unmatched: 12. This CDR3 comprises 15 residues. This CDR3 is CASSPSWDRGDEQYF. In DNA, the CDR3 is TGTGCCAGCAGCCCCTCTTGGGACAGAGGAGACGAGCAGTACTTC.

In this sample, this clone turned up a few times. This sequence joins TRBV28 and TRBJ2-3; 8 bases agree with TRBD1. The CDR3 spans 16 residues. The V gene end was trimmed by 1 base and the J gene end by 4 bases; junction bases not matched to a gene: 7. The V gene's germline CDR1 is MDHEN and CDR2 SYDVKM. The CDR3 reads CASSLFWTGRSDTQYF. CDR3 DNA sequence: TGTGCCAGCAGTTTATTCTGGACAGGGAGGTCAGATACGCAGTATTTT.

Remarks on this clone: One end of the junction fails to match germline, which may point to a read error. The genes are TRBV6-6 and TRBJ2-2; maybe TRBD2 (5 bases). CDR3 length: 14 residues. The germline CDR1 and CDR2 sequences are MNHNY and SVGAGI (reference sequence). As DNA, the CDR3 is TGTGCCAGCAGTCGCGCACCTAGCACCTGGGAGCTGTTTTTT. This encodes CASSRAPSTWELFF.

This rearrangement joins TRBV27 to TRBJ1-1; TRBD1 agrees at 8 bases. The germline V gene encodes CDR1 MNHEY and CDR2 SMNVEV (reference sequence). The CDR3 has 16 amino acids. V lost 5 bases and J lost 3; bases outside the gene matches: 11. The CDR3 loop is CASSQLILDRDTEAFF. The CDR3 coding sequence is TGTGCCAGCAGTCAACTCATCCTGGACAGGGACACTGAAGCTTTCTTT.

The chain's CDR3 is CASTPGGDYGYTF. Here the CDR3 DNA reads TGTGCCAGCACCCCTGGGGGAGACTATGGCTACACCTTC. The chain employs TRBV12-3 or TRBV12-4 and TRBJ1-2, with D possibly matching TRBD1 (5 bases). This CDR3 spans 13 amino acids. Trimming stripped 7 bases from V and 3 bases from J, with 12 bases between.

This clone was counted between two and nine times. V and J are TRBV5-6 and TRBJ1-1; 9 bases are a match to TRBD1. The CDR3 loop spans 15 amino acids. V gave up 4 bases and J gave up 1 base; unmatched junction bases: 5. The V gene's germline CDR1 is SGHDT and CDR2 YYEEEE. CDR3 loop: CASSTPGQGNTEAFF. The CDR3 DNA sequence: TGTGCCAGCAGCACTCCGGGACAGGGGAACACTGAAGCTTTCTTT.

This clone appeared once. The V call is TRBV11-2, the J call TRBJ2-7; 7 bases fit TRBD2. Per the germline V gene, CDR1 is SGHAT and CDR2 is FQNNGV. This CDR3 is 14 amino acids long. Germline trimming cut 3 bases from V and 1 base from J; bases unmatched to any gene: 3. CDR3 in DNA: TGTGCCAGCAGCTTGGGAGCGGGGTCCTACGAGCAGTACTTC. The encoded protein is CASSLGAGSYEQYF.

The rearrangement uses TRBV7-2 and TRBJ2-7, with D tentatively TRBD2 (5 bases). V dropped 5 bases and J dropped 2 bases, with 10 bases sitting between them. CDR1 SGHTA and CDR2 FQGNSA come from the germline V gene. The CDR3 spans 13 residues. CDR3 in amino acids: CASSAGFTYEQYF. The CDR3 coding sequence is TGTGCCAGCAGCGCGGGCTTCACCTACGAGCAGTACTTC.

This chain connects TRBV10-3 to TRBJ1-1; D is undetermined. In germline, CDR1 is ENHRY, CDR2 SYGVKD. Trimming removed 10 bases at V and 7 bases at J, with 19 bases between. The length of the CDR3 is 13 residues. This CDR3 is CATSEKGEVEAFF. CDR3 nucleotide sequence: TGTGCCACCTCGGAGAAGGGAGAGGTTGAAGCTTTCTTT.

The chain combines TRBV2 with TRBJ2-2, with TRBD2 identical over 9 bases. Germline CDR1 reads SNHLY; CDR2 reads FYNNEI. J was trimmed by 8 bases and V by 6 bases; bases with no gene match: 16. The CDR3 length is 17 residues. The chain's CDR3 is CASSPSGVRGGEGELFF. The CDR3 coding sequence is TGTGCCAGCAGCCCCAGCGGGGTGCGGGGGGGCGAGGGGGAGCTGTTTTTT.

The rearrangement uses TRBV28 and TRBJ1-4; tentative D call: TRBD1 (5 bases). Trimming removed 3 bases at V and 4 bases at J, with 15 bases between. Germline V lookup: CDR1 MDHEN, CDR2 SYDVKM. The CDR3 is made up of 16 amino acids. CDR3 in DNA: TGTGCCAGCAGTTTTTTTGGCGCGACAGATAATGAAAAACTGTTTTTT. Protein product: CASSFFGATDNEKLFF.

This clone was recorded once. The chain couples TRBV11-1 to TRBJ2-7, with D maybe TRBD1 (5 bases). Germline CDR1 SGHAT, CDR2 FQDESV (reference sequence). With 4 bases removed from V and 6 bases from J, the gap between germline ends came to 22 bases. This CDR3 is built from 16 residues. The CDR3 loop reads CASSSPGRRGTGEQYF. The DNA of the CDR3 is TGTGCCAGCAGCTCGCCGGGTAGACGAGGTACAGGCGAGCAGTACTTC.

The rearrangement uses TRBV12-3 or TRBV12-4 and TRBJ1-1; D gene ambiguous. This CDR3 comprises 13 residues. Trimming removed 3 bases from V and 7 bases from J, with 12 bases in between. The CDR3 sequence: CASSLSTRVEAFF. The CDR3 DNA sequence: TGTGCCAGCAGTTTGTCGACCCGGGTTGAAGCTTTCTTT.